The next 14 T cell receptor beta chains were all read from a single sample in a study of blood T cell repertoires in COVID-19. Some clones are missing from TCRdb's copy, which holds only in-frame ones; the method was immunoSEQ multiplex PCR. This sample carries about 190,000 clones, around 85% of them seen once, and the ten largest clones take approximately 1%. Sequenced sample: peripheral blood. The source of these receptors is a man under 40 with acute or convalescent COVID-19.

The chain recombines TRBV10-2 with TRBJ2-2; perhaps TRBD2 as D (5 bases). The CDR3 covers 15 residues. V was clipped by 6 bases and J by 3 bases, with 14 bases between them. Germline CDR1 WSHSY, CDR2 SAAADI. The CDR3 here is CASSRRTLDTGELFF. Here the CDR3 DNA reads TGCGCCAGCAGCCGTAGGACTCTGGACACCGGGGAGCTGTTTTTT.

The CDR3 here is CASSPFDLPTPTGELFF. The CDR3 DNA reads TGTGCCAGCTCACCCTTCGACTTACCCACCCCCACCGGGGAGCTGTTTTTT. The chain uses TRBV18 and TRBJ2-2; D gene uncertain. V was shortened by 3 bases and J by 4 bases, with 18 bases between the two germline ends. The germline V gene has CDR1 KGHSH and CDR2 LQKENI. This CDR3 contains 17 residues.

This chain uses TRBV30 with TRBJ1-6; 8 positions match TRBD1. The CDR3 is 14 amino acids. Germline CDR1 GTSNPN, CDR2 SVGIG (reference sequence). The ends lost 0 bases at V and 6 bases at J; junction bases unmatched: 1. CDR3: CAWSVGQANSPLHF. The CDR3 DNA reads as TGTGCCTGGAGTGTGGGACAGGCTAATTCACCCCTCCACTTT.

The rearrangement uses TRBV7-9 and TRBJ1-2; D gene unclear. V was shortened by 5 bases and J by 8 bases, with 6 bases between the two germline ends. The CDR3 covers 10 residues. In germline, CDR1 is SEHNR, CDR2 FQNEAQ (reference sequence). The CDR3 nucleotides are TGTGCCAGCAGCCCCCAAGGCTACACCTTC. It specifies CASSPQGYTF.

This clone occurred once. The chain links TRBV30 to TRBJ1-5; 9 positions match TRBD1. Germline V gene data show CDR1 as GTSNPN and CDR2 as SVGIG (reference sequence). The CDR3 consists of 15 residues. Trimming cost V 0 bases and J 11 bases; bases outside gene matches: 11. CDR3 DNA: TGTGCCTGGAGTGTACGGGGGACAGGGCAGTTGGCCCAGCATTTT. It codes for CAWSVRGTGQLAQHF.

The V call is TRBV7-8, the J call TRBJ1-5, with 7 bases identical to TRBD1. The CDR3 has 16 residues. V trimming: 1 base; J trimming: 0 bases; junction bases outside the gene matches: 3. Per the germline V gene, CDR1 is SGHVS and CDR2 is FQNEAQ. The CDR3 sequence: CASSLVGGYSNQPQHF. The CDR3, as DNA: TGTGCCAGCAGCTTAGTAGGGGGCTATAGCAATCAGCCCCAGCATTTT.

The sample holds one count of this clone. Other DNA sequences in the sample encode the same CDR3. The rearrangement uses TRBV28 and TRBJ2-1; D perhaps matches TRBD2 (5 bases). Trimming removed 3 bases at V and 0 bases at J, with 9 bases between. CDR1 is MDHEN, CDR2 SYDVKM, per germline. The CDR3 is 15 residues long. CDR3 DNA: TGTGCCAGCAGTTTGAGTGGGAGCTCCTACAATGAGCAGTTCTTC. This codes for CASSLSGSSYNEQFF. Using reference TRBV28 and TRBJ2-1 for the parts outside the CDR3, the full variable domain is DVKVTQSSRYLVKRTGEKVFLECVQDMDHENMFWYRQDPGLGLRLIYFSYDVKMKEKGDIPEGYSVSREKKERFSLILESASTNQTSMYLCASSLSGSSYNEQFFGPGTRLTVL.

The rearrangement links TRBV3-1 (or the pseudogene TRBV3-2) to TRBJ2-2; perhaps TRBD2 as D (6 bases). The germline V gene encodes CDR1 LGHDT and CDR2 YNNKEL (reference sequence). Trimming left V 8 bases short and J 1 base short, with 14 bases between. This CDR3 contains 15 residues. Written as DNA, the CDR3 is TGTGCCAGCCAACTAGCCGGCTTGAACACCGGGGAGCTGTTTTTT. Residues: CASQLAGLNTGELFF.

The rearrangement links TRBV7-9 to TRBJ2-3; tentative D call: TRBD2 (6 bases). Trimming pared 5 bases from V and 2 bases from J, leaving 14 bases between. Looked up from germline, CDR1 is SEHNR and CDR2 is FQNEAQ (reference sequence). The CDR3 extends over 15 amino acids. The CDR3 nucleotides are TGTGCCAGCAGCCCAGCGGGCGGATCCACAGATACGCAGTATTTT. Amino acids: CASSPAGGSTDTQYF.

This clone appeared a single time. This chain connects TRBV7-9 to TRBJ1-1; no firm D call. The germline V gene encodes CDR1 SEHNR and CDR2 FQNEAQ (reference sequence). The CDR3 sequence is 15 residues long. Trimming took 3 bases from V and 0 from J, leaving 11 bases between them. Written as DNA, the CDR3 is TGTGCCAGCAGCTTGAGCGGGAGCTTGAACACTGAAGCTTTCTTT. Translated, it gives CASSLSGSLNTEAFF.

This chain links TRBV19 with TRBJ1-1; perhaps TRBD1 as D (6 bases). The germline V gene has CDR1 LNHDA and CDR2 SQIVND (reference sequence). Trimming cost V 3 bases and J 0 bases, with 8 bases left between them. The CDR3 length is 14 residues. The CDR3 protein is CASSIRDMNTEAFF. CDR3 nucleotide sequence: TGTGCCAGTAGTATCAGGGACATGAACACTGAAGCTTTCTTT.

The CDR3 DNA reads TGCGCCAGCAGGATGGGAGAGAACACTGAAGCTTTCTTT. It translates to CASRMGENTEAFF. The rearrangement joins TRBV5-1 to TRBJ1-1; D call uncertain. The CDR3 is 13 amino acids. Per germline, CDR1 SGHRS and CDR2 YFSETQ. The V gene lost 5 bases and the J gene lost 1 base, with 9 bases spanning the gap.

The V gene is TRBV3-1 (or the pseudogene TRBV3-2), the J gene TRBJ2-5; 13 nucleotides line up with TRBD2. Germline lookup yields CDR1 LGHDT and CDR2 YNNKEL (reference sequence). CDR3 size: 16 residues. The ends lost 5 bases at V and 3 bases at J; junction bases unmatched: 6. CDR3: CASSSRGLAGKETQYF. In DNA, the CDR3 is TGTGCCAGCAGCTCCCGGGGACTAGCGGGGAAAGAGACCCAGTACTTC.

This clone has a single count. The genes are TRBV5-4 and TRBJ2-7; 9 bases agree with TRBD2. Trimming took 4 bases from V and 2 from J; bases not matched to a gene: 10. Per germline, CDR1 SGHNT and CDR2 YYREEE (reference sequence). The CDR3 is 16 amino acids. The chain's CDR3 is CASSHPMAGGPYEQYF. CDR3 nucleotide sequence: TGTGCCAGCAGCCATCCAATGGCGGGAGGGCCCTACGAGCAGTACTTC.